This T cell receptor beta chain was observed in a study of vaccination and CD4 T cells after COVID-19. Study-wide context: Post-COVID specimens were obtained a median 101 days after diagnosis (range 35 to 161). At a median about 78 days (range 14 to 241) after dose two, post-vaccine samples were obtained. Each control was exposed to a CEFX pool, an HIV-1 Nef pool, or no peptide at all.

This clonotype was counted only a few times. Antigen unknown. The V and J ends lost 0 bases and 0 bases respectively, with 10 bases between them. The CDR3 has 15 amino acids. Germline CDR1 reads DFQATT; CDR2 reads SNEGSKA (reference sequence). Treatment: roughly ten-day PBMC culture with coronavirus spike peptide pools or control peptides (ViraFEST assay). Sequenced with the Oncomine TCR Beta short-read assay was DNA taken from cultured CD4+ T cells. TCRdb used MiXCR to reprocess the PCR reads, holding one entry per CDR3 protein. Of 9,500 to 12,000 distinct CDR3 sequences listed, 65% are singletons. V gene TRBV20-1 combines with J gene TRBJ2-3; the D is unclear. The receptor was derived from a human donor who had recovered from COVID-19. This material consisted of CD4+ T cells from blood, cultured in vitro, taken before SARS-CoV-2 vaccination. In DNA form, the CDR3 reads TGCAGTGCTAGAGATAAGCGACGCAGCACAGATACGCAGTATTTT. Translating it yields CSARDKRRSTDTQYF.